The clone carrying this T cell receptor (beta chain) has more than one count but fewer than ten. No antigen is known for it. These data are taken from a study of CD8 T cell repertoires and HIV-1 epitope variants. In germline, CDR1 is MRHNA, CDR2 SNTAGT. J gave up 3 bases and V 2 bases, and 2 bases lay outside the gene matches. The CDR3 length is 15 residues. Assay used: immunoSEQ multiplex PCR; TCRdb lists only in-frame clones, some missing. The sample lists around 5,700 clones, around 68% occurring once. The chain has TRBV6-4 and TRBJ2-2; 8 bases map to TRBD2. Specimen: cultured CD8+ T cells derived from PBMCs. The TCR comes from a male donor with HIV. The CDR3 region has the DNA TGTGCCAGCAGTGACGGACTAGCCCACACCGGGGAGCTGTTTTTT. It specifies CASSDGLAHTGELFF.